This TCR beta chain was obtained from a study of brain T cells in children with intractable seizures. Study-level points and caveats: HCMV serostatus was not known, and viral specificity came from CDR3 similarity only. Pre- and post-surgery blood differed in depth, so pre-surgery absences may be undersampling.

In the case of this clone: Its antigen is not known.

Time point in this sample: blood from clinic visit 5 months post-surgery; TSC patient then seizure free. Only cases whose brain tissue showed the highest T cell transcript signatures were sequenced. Pre-surgery treatment included at least one anti-epileptic drug. Sequenced by immunoSEQ multiplex PCR; TCRdb stores in-frame clones only, minus some. The sample shows approximately 330,000 clones, over 90% of them seen only once. Trimming took 0 bases from V and 4 from J; bases not matched to a gene: 14. CDR1 and CDR2 (germline): LGHNT, FRNRAP. The CDR3 contains 20 residues. The rearrangement links TRBV12-5 to TRBJ2-1, with 11 positions matching TRBD2. This receptor was obtained from a boy under two years old with tuberous sclerosis and intractable seizures. The sequences come from peripheral blood, collected around 5 months after surgery. CDR3 nucleotides: TGTGCTAGTGGTTTGGTACAACCCTTCACTAGCGGGAGATCTTACAATGAGCAGTTCTTC. It translates to CASGLVQPFTSGRSYNEQFF.